This is a list of T cell receptor beta chains from one sample in a study of blood T cells in healthy people across ages. TCRdb reanalysed the 5' RACE reads using MiXCR and keeps one entry per CDR3 protein. The table shows around 1.5 million distinct CDR3 sequences, with roughly 45% occurring only once. The sample comprised blood. The receptors shown here come from a woman between 18 and 29 years old in good health. Both conserved end residues are part of each CDR3. A D gene is named only where the DNA matches it firmly.

d_gene: .
len: 13
v_gene: TRBV20-1
CDR3aa: CSARATSLGEQFF

d_gene: .
len: 13
v_gene: TRBV4-1
CDR3aa: CASSRRGNYGYTF

d_gene: .
len: 15
v_gene: TRBV5-5
CDR3aa: CAGRETWGKGHEQYF

d_gene: .
len: 17
v_gene: TRBV5-1
CDR3aa: CASSLVGPTSSYNEQFF

d_gene: TRBD1
len: 12
v_gene: TRBV10-3
CDR3aa: CAMGTGDQGYTF

d_gene: .
len: 13
v_gene: TRBV10-3
CDR3aa: CAISDLATDTQYF

d_gene: .
len: 16
v_gene: TRBV27
CDR3aa: CASTEIGGPSTDTQYF

d_gene: .
len: 14
v_gene: TRBV20-1
CDR3aa: CSANRDTNTGELFF

d_gene: .
len: 16
v_gene: TRBV20-1
CDR3aa: CSASDRDSSGSYEQYF

d_gene: TRBD1
len: 15
v_gene: TRBV2
CDR3aa: CASRDWDRGSYEQYF

d_gene: TRBD2
len: 16
v_gene: TRBV20-1
CDR3aa: CSARQGLVNPYNEQFF

d_gene: .
len: 20
v_gene: TRBV21-1
CDR3aa: CASTPTGTGVGRTSTDTQYF

d_gene: .
len: 12
v_gene: TRBV12-3/TRBV12-4
CDR3aa: CASRSWGDEQYF

d_gene: .
len: 12
v_gene: TRBV12-3/TRBV12-4
CDR3aa: CASSFGAVGYTF

d_gene: .
len: 17
v_gene: TRBV29-1
CDR3aa: CGVELTGLLSGTNVLTF

d_gene: TRBD2
len: 13
v_gene: TRBV6-6
CDR3aa: CAGERGSTDTQYF